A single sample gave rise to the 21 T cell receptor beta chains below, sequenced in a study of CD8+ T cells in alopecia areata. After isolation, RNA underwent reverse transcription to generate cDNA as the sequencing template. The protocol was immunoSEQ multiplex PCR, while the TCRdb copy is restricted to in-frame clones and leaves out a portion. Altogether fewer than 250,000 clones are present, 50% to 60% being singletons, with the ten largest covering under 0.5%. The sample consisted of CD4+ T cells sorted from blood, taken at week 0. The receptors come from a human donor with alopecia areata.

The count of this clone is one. DNA for the CDR3: TGTGCCAGCAGCCTTTGGGGGCAAACTAACTATGGCTACACCTTC. Protein product: CASSLWGQTNYGYTF. The chain carries TRBV7-2 and TRBJ1-2, with D perhaps matching TRBD1 (6 bases). This CDR3 has 15 residues. Trimming cost V 5 bases and J 0 bases, with 13 bases left between them. The germline CDR1 and CDR2 sequences are SGHTA and FQGNSA.

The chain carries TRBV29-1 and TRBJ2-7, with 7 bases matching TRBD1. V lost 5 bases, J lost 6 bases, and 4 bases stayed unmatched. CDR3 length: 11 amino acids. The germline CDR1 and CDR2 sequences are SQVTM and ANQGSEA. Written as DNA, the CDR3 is TGCAGCGTTCGACAGGGTACCGAGCAGTACTTC. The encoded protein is CSVRQGTEQYF.

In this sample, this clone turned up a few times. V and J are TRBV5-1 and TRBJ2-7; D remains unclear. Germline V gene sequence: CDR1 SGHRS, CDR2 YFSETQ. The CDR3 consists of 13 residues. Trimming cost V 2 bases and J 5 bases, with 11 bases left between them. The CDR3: CASSFAAEDEQYF. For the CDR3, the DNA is TGCGCCAGCAGCTTCGCAGCCGAGGACGAGCAGTACTTC.

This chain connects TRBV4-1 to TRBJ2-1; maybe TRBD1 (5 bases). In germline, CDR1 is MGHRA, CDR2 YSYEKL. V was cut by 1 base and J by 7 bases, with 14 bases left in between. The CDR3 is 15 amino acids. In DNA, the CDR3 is TGCGCCAGCAGCCAAGGTCCAGGGAATAGGAATGAGCAGTTCTTC. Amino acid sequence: CASSQGPGNRNEQFF.

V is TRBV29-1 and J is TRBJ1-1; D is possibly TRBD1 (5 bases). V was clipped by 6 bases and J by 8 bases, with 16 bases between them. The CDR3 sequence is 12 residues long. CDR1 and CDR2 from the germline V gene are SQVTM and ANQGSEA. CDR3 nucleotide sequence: TGCAGCGTCATCAGGGCAGCACGGGAAGCTTTCTTT. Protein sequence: CSVIRAAREAFF.

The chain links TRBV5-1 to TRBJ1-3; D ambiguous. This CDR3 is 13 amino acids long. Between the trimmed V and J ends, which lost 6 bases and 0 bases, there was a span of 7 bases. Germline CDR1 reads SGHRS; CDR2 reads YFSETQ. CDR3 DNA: TGCGCCAGCAAGCAGTCCTCTGGAAACACCATATATTTT. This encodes CASKQSSGNTIYF.

The CDR3 DNA follows: TGTGCCAGCAGCTTGAGGGTAGAGAACACCGGGGAGCTGTTTTTT. Its translation: CASSLRVENTGELFF. The J gene is TRBJ2-2, the V gene TRBV11-2; possible D gene TRBD2, 5 bases. Trimming cost V 3 bases and J 1 base, with 9 bases left between them. The CDR3 runs to 15 residues. Germline CDR1 and CDR2: SGHAT and FQNNGV.

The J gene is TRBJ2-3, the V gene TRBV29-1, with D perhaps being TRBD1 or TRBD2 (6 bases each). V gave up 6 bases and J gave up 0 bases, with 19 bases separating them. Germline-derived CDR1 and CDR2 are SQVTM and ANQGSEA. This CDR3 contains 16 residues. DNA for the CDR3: TGCAGCGTAGGGGGGTCGGGGAGCGGGAGCACAGATACGCAGTATTTT. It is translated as CSVGGSGSGSTDTQYF.

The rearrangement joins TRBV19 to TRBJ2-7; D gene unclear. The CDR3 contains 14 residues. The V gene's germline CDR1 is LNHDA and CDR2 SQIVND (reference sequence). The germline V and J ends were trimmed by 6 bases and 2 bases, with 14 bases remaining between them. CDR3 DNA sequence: TGTGCCAGTAGCCCAAGGGCGCGACCCTACGAGCAGTACTTC. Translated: CASSPRARPYEQYF.

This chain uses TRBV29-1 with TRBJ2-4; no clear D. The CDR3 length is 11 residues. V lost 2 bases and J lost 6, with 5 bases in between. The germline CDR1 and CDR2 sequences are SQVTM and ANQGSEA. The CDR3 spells CSVELLNIQYF. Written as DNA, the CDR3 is TGCAGCGTTGAACTCCTAAACATTCAGTACTTC.

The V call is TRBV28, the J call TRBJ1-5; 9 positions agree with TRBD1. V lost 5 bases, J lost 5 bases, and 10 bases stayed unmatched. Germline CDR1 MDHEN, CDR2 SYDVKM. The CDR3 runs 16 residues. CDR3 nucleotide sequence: TGTGCCAGCAGTCTAACACCGGGACAGGGTTATCAGCCCCAGCATTTT. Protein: CASSLTPGQGYQPQHF. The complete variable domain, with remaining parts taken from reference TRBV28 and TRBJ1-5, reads DVKVTQSSRYLVKRTGEKVFLECVQDMDHENMFWYRQDPGLGLRLIYFSYDVKMKEKGDIPEGYSVSREKKERFSLILESASTNQTSMYLCASSLTPGQGYQPQHFGDGTRLSIL.

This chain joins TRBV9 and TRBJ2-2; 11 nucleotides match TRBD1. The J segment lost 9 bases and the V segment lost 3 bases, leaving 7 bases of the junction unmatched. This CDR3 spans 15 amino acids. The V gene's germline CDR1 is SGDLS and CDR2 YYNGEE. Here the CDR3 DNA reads TGTGCCAGCAGCGGGGACAGGGGGACCCCCCGGGAGCTGTTTTTT. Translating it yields CASSGDRGTPRELFF. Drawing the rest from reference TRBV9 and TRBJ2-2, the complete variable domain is DSGVTQTPKHLITATGQRVTLRCSPRSGDLSVYWYQQSLDQGLQFLIQYYNGEERAKGNILERFSAQQFPDLHSELNLSSLELGDSALYFCASSGDRGTPRELFFGEGSRLTVL.

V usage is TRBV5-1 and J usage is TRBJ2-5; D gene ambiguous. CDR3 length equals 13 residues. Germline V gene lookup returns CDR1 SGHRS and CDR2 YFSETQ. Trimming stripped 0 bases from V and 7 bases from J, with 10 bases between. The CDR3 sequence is CASSLGQVGTQYF. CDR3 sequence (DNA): TGCGCCAGCAGCTTGGGTCAGGTCGGGACCCAGTACTTC.

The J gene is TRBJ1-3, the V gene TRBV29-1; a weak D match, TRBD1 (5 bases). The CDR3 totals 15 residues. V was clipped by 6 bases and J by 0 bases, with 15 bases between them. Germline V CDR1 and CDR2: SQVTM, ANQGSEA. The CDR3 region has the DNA TGCAGCGTAAGACAGCTCACGAGCTCTGGAAACACCATATATTTT. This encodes CSVRQLTSSGNTIYF.

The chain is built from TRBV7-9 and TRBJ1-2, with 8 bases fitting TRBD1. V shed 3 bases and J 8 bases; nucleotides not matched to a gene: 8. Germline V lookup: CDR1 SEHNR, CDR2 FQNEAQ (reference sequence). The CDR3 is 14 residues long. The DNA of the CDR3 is TGTGCCAGCAGCTTTGGAGGGACAGGTGGAGGCTACACCTTC. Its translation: CASSFGGTGGGYTF.

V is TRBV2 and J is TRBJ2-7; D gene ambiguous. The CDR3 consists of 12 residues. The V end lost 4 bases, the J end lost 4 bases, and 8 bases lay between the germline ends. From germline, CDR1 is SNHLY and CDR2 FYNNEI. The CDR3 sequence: CASSGHTYEQYF. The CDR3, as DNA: TGTGCCAGCAGTGGGCACACATACGAGCAGTACTTC.

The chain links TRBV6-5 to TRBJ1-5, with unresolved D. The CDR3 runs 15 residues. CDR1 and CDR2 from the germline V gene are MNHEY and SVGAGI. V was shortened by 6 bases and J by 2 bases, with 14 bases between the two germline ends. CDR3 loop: CASSLGIQGNQPQHF. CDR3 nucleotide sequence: TGTGCCAGCAGCCTGGGCATCCAGGGCAATCAGCCCCAGCATTTT.

As DNA, the CDR3 is TGTGCCAGCAGTACCATAGGACAGGTCAAACTAGTCAATGAAAAACTGTTTTTT. Translation: CASSTIGQVKLVNEKLFF. The chain is built from TRBV2 and TRBJ1-4; TRBD1 matches at 7 bases. Germline CDR1 reads SNHLY; CDR2 reads FYNNEI. The CDR3 totals 18 residues. J gave up 5 bases and V 5 bases, and 17 bases lay outside the gene matches.

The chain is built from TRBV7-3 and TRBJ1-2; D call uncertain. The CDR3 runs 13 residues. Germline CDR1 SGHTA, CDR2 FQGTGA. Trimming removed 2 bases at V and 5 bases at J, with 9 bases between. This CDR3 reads CASSLDERYGYTF. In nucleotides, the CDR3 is TGTGCCAGCAGCTTAGACGAAAGATATGGCTACACCTTC.

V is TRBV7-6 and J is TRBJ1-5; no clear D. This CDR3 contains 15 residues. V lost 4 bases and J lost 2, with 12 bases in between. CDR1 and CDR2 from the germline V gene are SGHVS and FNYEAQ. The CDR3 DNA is TGTGCCAGCAGCTCCGGTAGGGAGCGCAATCAGCCCCAGCATTTT. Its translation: CASSSGRERNQPQHF.

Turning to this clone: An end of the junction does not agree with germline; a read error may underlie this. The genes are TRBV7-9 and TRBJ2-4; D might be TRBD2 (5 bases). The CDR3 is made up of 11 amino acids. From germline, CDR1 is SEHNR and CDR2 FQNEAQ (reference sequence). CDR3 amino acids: CASSLKGVGDF. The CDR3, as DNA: TGTGCCAGCAGCTTAAAGGGTGTCGGGGACTTC.